One and the same sample provided the 27 T cell receptor beta chains below, sequenced in a study of shared clonotypes between healthy human individuals. Clones were read by immunoSEQ multiplex PCR, and TCRdb kept only the in-frame ones, dropping some. The sample carries some 900,000 clones, about three quarters recorded once. Sequenced sample: memory CD4+ T cells sorted from blood. The subset was: CD45RA-negative fraction. These receptors came from a man between 18 and 29 years old in good health.

The rearrangement joins TRBV9 to TRBJ2-1, with unresolved D. Trimming took 0 bases from V and 11 from J, leaving 21 bases between them. Germline loops: CDR1 SGDLS, CDR2 YYNGEE. CDR3 length: 16 amino acids. CDR3 DNA: TGTGCCAGCAGCGTAGGGGCTAGTGGAAACACGGGTCAGCAGTTCTTC. Protein product: CASSVGASGNTGQQFF.

The DNA of the CDR3 is TGTGCTAGTGGGTCGGGGAACAGGGGGTCCTACGAGCAGTACTTC. This gives the protein CASGSGNRGSYEQYF. The chain has TRBV12-5 and TRBJ2-7, with 8 positions matching TRBD1. The CDR3 sequence is 15 residues long. Germline V gene lookup returns CDR1 LGHNT and CDR2 FRNRAP. After removal of 6 bases from V and 1 base from J, the junction contained 8 bases not matched to a gene.

The rearrangement joins TRBV5-1 to TRBJ2-2; maybe TRBD1 (5 bases). The germline V and J ends were trimmed by 8 bases and 4 bases, with 15 bases remaining between them. CDR1 and CDR2 (germline): SGHRS, YFSETQ. The CDR3 runs 14 residues. This chain's CDR3 is CASTRAPGTGELFF. The CDR3 region has the DNA TGCGCCAGTACCAGGGCGCCGGGCACCGGGGAGCTGTTTTTT.

This clone was counted only a few times. In DNA, the CDR3 is TGTGCCACGGGGGCCAAAAACATTCAGTACTTC. It codes for CATGAKNIQYF. This chain uses TRBV28 with TRBJ2-4; TRBD2 might be the D (5 bases). The V gene lost 10 bases and the J gene lost 1 base, with 5 bases spanning the gap. This CDR3 region has 11 residues. In germline, CDR1 is MDHEN, CDR2 SYDVKM.

The chain recombines TRBV19 with TRBJ1-4; 7 bases are shared with TRBD1. Trimming cost V 8 bases and J 3 bases; bases outside gene matches: 3. This CDR3 is built from 13 residues. Germline CDR1 LNHDA, CDR2 SQIVND (reference sequence). CDR3 coding DNA: TGTGCCAGTCGGACAGGCTCTAATGAAAAACTGTTTTTT. Its translation: CASRTGSNEKLFF.

The chain is built from TRBV29-1 and TRBJ1-1; TRBD1 matches at 8 bases. There are 12 residues in the CDR3. With V trimmed by 8 bases and J by 5 bases, 7 bases remained unmatched. Per germline, CDR1 SQVTM and CDR2 ANQGSEA. Written as DNA, the CDR3 is TGCAGCACACGACAGGGGAAGACTGAAGCTTTCTTT. Translated, it gives CSTRQGKTEAFF.

Note on this clone: A junction boundary mismatches the germline segment, possibly from a read error. V gene TRBV7-7 combines with J gene TRBJ2-2; D remains unclear. Per germline, CDR1 SSHAT and CDR2 FNYEAQ (reference sequence). This CDR3 spans 15 amino acids. The CDR3 DNA is TGTGCTAGCAGCCCCACAGAGTTGAACACCGGGGAGCTGTTTTTT. It is translated as CASSPTELNTGELFF.

The gene calls are TRBV2 and TRBJ2-3; D is possibly TRBD2 (6 bases). Germline CDR1 is SNHLY and CDR2 is FYNNEI. Trimming shortened V by 6 bases and J by 2 bases, and 9 bases separated the two germline ends. There are 13 residues in the CDR3. As DNA, the CDR3 is TGTGCCAGCAGGAGACTAGACACAGATACGCAGTATTTT. Protein product: CASRRLDTDTQYF.

The CDR3 coding sequence is TGTGCCAGCAGATCGGGACAGTGGACGGAGGAGACCCAGTACTTC. It translates to CASRSGQWTEETQYF. The J gene is TRBJ2-5, the V gene TRBV7-2; 7 positions agree with TRBD1. Germline V lookup: CDR1 SGHTA, CDR2 FQGNSA. Trimming removed 6 bases from V and 5 bases from J; junction bases left unmatched: 12. This CDR3 is built from 15 residues.

About this clone itself: Within the sample, other DNA sequences also encode this same CDR3. V is TRBV30 and J is TRBJ2-7; D perhaps matches TRBD1 (5 bases). This CDR3 spans 12 amino acids. V lost 3 bases, J lost 7 bases, and 13 bases lay in between. Germline assignment: CDR1 GTSNPN and CDR2 SVGIG (reference sequence). CDR3 loop: CAWRAGRGEQYF. CDR3 nucleotide sequence: TGTGCCTGGAGAGCAGGTAGGGGAGAGCAGTACTTC.

This clone was seen a few times. The V and J genes are TRBV6-1 and TRBJ2-5; D may be TRBD2 (6 bases). This CDR3 spans 15 amino acids. V lost 3 bases, J lost 3 bases, and 14 bases lay in between. Germline V gene lookup returns CDR1 MNHNS and CDR2 SASEGT. As DNA, the CDR3 is TGTGCCAGCAGTGAGGGGAGGAGCAGGGAAGAGACCCAGTACTTC. The encoded protein is CASSEGRSREETQYF.

This clone was seen more than once but under ten times. V usage is TRBV14 and J usage is TRBJ2-3; D gene uncertain. Looked up from germline, CDR1 is SGHDN and CDR2 is FVKESK. The CDR3 has 15 residues. V lost 4 bases and J 0 bases, leaving 11 bases between the germline ends. CDR3 in amino acids: CASSPRATSTDTQYF. CDR3 nucleotide sequence: TGTGCCAGCAGCCCCCGGGCGACTAGCACAGATACGCAGTATTTT.

The CDR3 reads CASSVSGGSTDTQYF. DNA for the CDR3: TGTGCCAGCAGCGTTAGCGGGGGAAGCACAGATACGCAGTATTTT. The chain recombines TRBV7-2 with TRBJ2-3; 9 positions match TRBD2. CDR1 and CDR2 (germline): SGHTA, FQGNSA. V trimming: 5 bases; J trimming: 0 bases; junction bases outside the gene matches: 3. The CDR3 is 15 residues long.

The genes are TRBV6-1 and TRBJ1-2, with D maybe TRBD1 (6 bases). The CDR3 has 14 residues. V was pared by 10 bases and J by 7 bases, with 22 bases between. CDR1 is MNHNS and CDR2 is SASEGT in the germline V gene. This chain's CDR3 is CATRTADNLGGYTF. The CDR3 DNA is TGTGCCACCCGGACAGCAGATAACTTAGGTGGCTACACCTTC.

This chain connects TRBV7-9 to TRBJ2-3; D might be TRBD2 (5 bases). This CDR3 is built from 13 residues. V was pared by 4 bases and J by 8 bases, with 13 bases between. From germline, CDR1 is SEHNR and CDR2 FQNEAQ (reference sequence). The CDR3 region is CASSSLARSTQYF. The CDR3 DNA is TGTGCCAGCAGCTCCCTAGCAAGGAGTACGCAGTATTTT.

The chain is built from TRBV2 and TRBJ1-5; D gene unclear. Trimming left V 7 bases short and J 0 bases short, with 13 bases between. This CDR3 comprises 15 residues. The germline gives CDR1 SNHLY, CDR2 FYNNEI. CDR3 protein: CASNSLGVSNQPQHF. The CDR3 coding sequence is TGTGCCAGCAATAGTTTGGGAGTTAGCAATCAGCCCCAGCATTTT.

The V call is TRBV28, the J call TRBJ1-2; TRBD1 matches 11 bases. CDR1 is MDHEN and CDR2 is SYDVKM in the germline V gene. J gave up 4 bases and V 3 bases, and 4 bases lay outside the gene matches. The CDR3 consists of 15 residues. The CDR3 bases are TGTGCCAGCAGTTTCGGGACAGGGGGAGGCTATGGCTACACCTTC. This codes for CASSFGTGGGYGYTF.

The chain combines TRBV11-3 with TRBJ1-2; a weak D match, TRBD1 (5 bases). Per the germline V gene, CDR1 is SGHNT and CDR2 is YENEEA. The CDR3 has 20 amino acids. V was clipped by 1 base and J by 4 bases, with 28 bases between them. In DNA form, the CDR3 reads TGTGCCAGCAGCTTAGGTCAGACAGTTCCCCTTATAAGATTTGGCTATGGCTACACCTTC. Amino acids: CASSLGQTVPLIRFGYGYTF.

This chain joins TRBV19 and TRBJ1-5, with 7 bases lining up with TRBD1. V was clipped by 6 bases and J by 1 base; unmatched bases: 12. Germline assignment: CDR1 LNHDA and CDR2 SQIVND (reference sequence). The CDR3 sequence is 17 residues long. CDR3 bases: TGTGCCAGTAGGGGCTCGACAGGGTCGGGGAGCAATCAGCCCCAGCATTTT. Amino acids: CASRGSTGSGSNQPQHF.

V gene TRBV5-6 combines with J gene TRBJ2-7; D not certain. The CDR3 loop spans 14 amino acids. CDR1 SGHDT and CDR2 YYEEEE come from the germline V gene. V was pared by 1 base and J by 8 bases, with 16 bases between. DNA for the CDR3: TGTGCCAGCAGCTTGCCAGTAACCTCTGGCCAGCAGTACTTC. It translates to CASSLPVTSGQQYF.

The genes are TRBV6-4 and TRBJ2-3; no definite D call. The germline gives CDR1 MRHNA, CDR2 SNTAGT. The CDR3 extends over 13 amino acids. V lost 8 bases and J 6 bases, leaving 15 bases between the germline ends. For the CDR3, the DNA is TGTGCCAGCGCAGAGAGAGTCTCCGATACGCAGTATTTT. Its protein is CASAERVSDTQYF.

The chain combines TRBV30 with TRBJ2-1; tentatively, D is TRBD2 (6 bases). The CDR3 has 21 amino acids. Germline lookup yields CDR1 GTSNPN and CDR2 SVGIG (reference sequence). The ends were cut back, 2 bases at V and 7 bases at J, with 36 bases in the middle. The CDR3 DNA sequence: TGTGCCTGGAGTCCTTTTTACTCCTTAATTGGGGCGGGACCGCGGGCTAATGAGCAGTTCTTC. Protein: CAWSPFYSLIGAGPRANEQFF.

This CDR3 reads CASSYDGELFF. CDR3 DNA sequence: TGTGCCAGCAGTTACGACGGGGAGCTGTTTTTT. The chain has TRBV6-5 and TRBJ2-2; no clear D. This CDR3 is 11 amino acids long. Germline CDR1 MNHEY, CDR2 SVGAGI. V gave up 2 bases and J gave up 7 bases, with 2 bases separating them.

The CDR3 reads CASSIAAFERTQYF. The CDR3 nucleotides are TGTGCCAGTAGTATAGCAGCTTTTGAACGGACCCAGTACTTC. This sequence joins TRBV19 and TRBJ2-5; D gene unclear. There are 14 residues in the CDR3. Germline CDR1 and CDR2: LNHDA and SQIVND (reference sequence). Trimming took 1 base from V and 7 from J, leaving 13 bases between them.

This clone was found a few times. V is TRBV7-9 and J is TRBJ2-1; weak D call: TRBD2 (6 bases). Trimming stripped 5 bases from V and 7 bases from J, with 6 bases between. This CDR3 region has 11 residues. Germline-derived CDR1 and CDR2 are SEHNR and FQNEAQ (reference sequence). This CDR3 is CASSAGNEQFF. The CDR3 nucleotides read TGTGCCAGCAGCGCGGGGAATGAGCAGTTCTTC.

The chain joins TRBV7-8 to TRBJ2-2; the D gene is possibly TRBD1 (5 bases). The V and J ends lost 5 bases and 0 bases respectively, with 7 bases between them. CDR1 and CDR2 from the germline V gene are SGHVS and FQNEAQ. The length of the CDR3 is 14 residues. The CDR3 DNA reads as TGTGCCAGCAGCGGGGCGGCGAACACCGGGGAGCTGTTTTTT. As protein: CASSGAANTGELFF.

This clone was picked up a small number of times. The genes are TRBV28 and TRBJ1-5; 8 nucleotides match TRBD1. CDR3 length: 16 residues. The V gene's germline CDR1 is MDHEN and CDR2 SYDVKM. J was trimmed by 5 bases and V by 5 bases; bases with no gene match: 11. CDR3 region: CASSQIRTGSDQPQHF. CDR3 in DNA: TGTGCCAGCAGTCAGATTAGGACAGGGTCTGATCAGCCCCAGCATTTT.